This T cell receptor (beta chain) was sequenced for a study of T cell repertoires in cytomegalovirus infection. Looking at the study overall: Public TCR beta signatures provided an indication of both CMV infection and a matching HLA type.

Worth noting for this clonotype: Its antigen remains unknown.

Trimming left V 4 bases short and J 7 bases short, with 10 bases between. CDR1 and CDR2 (germline): MNHEY, SMNVEV (reference sequence). The CDR3 loop spans 13 amino acids. TCRdb ran MiXCR on the reads and lists one entry per CDR3 protein. The sample carries fewer than 1,000,000 distinct CDR3 sequences, about a third recorded once. Study-wide points: HLA-C-restricted, CMV-specific TCR beta clonotypes were dominant ex vivo.

The sample consisted of cultured CD8+ T cells from PBMCs, taken from culture after CMV antigen stimulation. The origin of this receptor is a human donor in good health (CMV status not recorded). Some clones in this sample may be carry-over from other donors' samples. V and J are TRBV27 and TRBJ2-2, with D uncertain. CDR3 amino acids: CASSSKGNGELFF. The CDR3 region has the DNA TGTGCCAGCAGTTCCAAGGGTAACGGGGAGCTGTTTTTT.